Shown below are 30 T cell receptor beta chains from a single sample sequenced in a study of blood T cell repertoires in COVID-19 (dated by TCRdb to about 2020). Library creation used the immunoSEQ multiplex PCR assay. The source is immuneACCESS, and TCRdb retained only in-frame sequences with V and J called. Part of the clones is not carried over; for the studies checked, unresolved V genes explain less than half of this, and the remainder is unexplained. Across this sample there are about 260,000 clones, with approximately 92% seen only once. Roughly 2.7% of the sample lies in the top ten. Sequencing was carried out using peripheral blood. These TCRs come from a person aged 18-30 years with COVID-19, enrolled during active disease.

This chain joins TRBV7-2 and TRBJ2-3; D unclear. The V gene's germline CDR1 is SGHTA and CDR2 FQGNSA. The ends were cut back, 3 bases at V and 1 base at J, with 11 bases in the middle. The CDR3 length is 15 residues. In nucleotides, the CDR3 is TGTGCCAGCAGCTTGGTAATAACTGGCACAGATACGCAGTATTTT. It yields the protein CASSLVITGTDTQYF.

V and J are TRBV6-2 or TRBV6-3 and TRBJ2-7, with 7 nucleotides matching TRBD2. The CDR3 spans 14 residues. The J segment lost 6 bases and the V segment lost 0 bases, leaving 5 bases of the junction unmatched. Per the germline V gene, CDR1 is MNHEY and CDR2 is SVGEGT. The CDR3, as DNA: TGTGCCAGCAGTTACTCGACTAGCCGGATCGAGCAGTACTTC. It specifies CASSYSTSRIEQYF.

The CDR3, as DNA: TGTGCCAGTAGGAGGGACACCTATGGCTACACCTTC. The encoded protein is CASRRDTYGYTF. This rearrangement joins TRBV19 to TRBJ1-2, with D possibly TRBD1 on 6 matching bases. V gave up 6 bases and J gave up 4 bases, with 9 bases separating them. Germline V CDR1 and CDR2: LNHDA, SQIVND (reference sequence). The CDR3 consists of 12 residues. Complete variable domain (other parts from reference TRBV19 and TRBJ1-2): DGGITQSPKYLFRKEGQNVTLSCEQNLNHDAMYWYRQDPGQGLRLIYYSQIVNDFQKGDIAEGYSVSREKKESFPLTVTSAQKNPTAFYLCASRRDTYGYTFGSGTRLTVV.

V and J are TRBV20-1 and TRBJ2-2, with D possibly matching TRBD2 (6 bases). The CDR3 contains 12 residues. Per germline, CDR1 DFQATT and CDR2 SNEGSKA (reference sequence). The V gene lost 3 bases and the J gene lost 6 bases, with 8 bases spanning the gap. CDR3 nucleotides: TGCAGTGCTAGTTCGGGGGCCGGGGAGCTGTTTTTT. Its translation: CSASSGAGELFF.

The rearrangement links TRBV6-5 to TRBJ1-5; D uncertain. CDR1 is MNHEY, CDR2 SVGAGI, per germline. V was trimmed by 0 bases and J by 6 bases, leaving 9 bases between them. This CDR3 spans 14 amino acids. The CDR3 here is CASSYSEAGQPQHF. In nucleotides, the CDR3 is TGTGCCAGCAGTTACTCGGAGGCGGGTCAGCCCCAGCATTTT.

Written as DNA, the CDR3 is TGCGCCAGCAGCTCCGGGACAGTTTCCTATAATTCACCCCTCCACTTT. Protein product: CASSSGTVSYNSPLHF. The rearrangement uses TRBV5-1 and TRBJ1-6; 7 bases line up with TRBD1. V lost 3 bases and J lost 1; bases outside the gene matches: 4. The length of the CDR3 is 16 residues. Germline V gene sequence: CDR1 SGHRS, CDR2 YFSETQ.

V and J are TRBV5-1 and TRBJ1-4; possibly TRBD1 for D (5 bases). V was trimmed by 0 bases and J by 3 bases, leaving 12 bases between them. CDR3 length: 16 residues. CDR1 SGHRS and CDR2 YFSETQ come from the germline V gene. DNA for the CDR3: TGCGCCAGCAGCTTGGACGGGGGGGTTGCTAATGAAAAACTGTTTTTT. It specifies CASSLDGGVANEKLFF.

DNA of the CDR3: TGTGCCACAGGGGCCGGGAAGGAGACCCAGTACTTC. Translation gives CATGAGKETQYF. The V call is TRBV10-3, the J call TRBJ2-5, with D tentatively TRBD1 (6 bases). The germline CDR1 and CDR2 sequences are ENHRY and SYGVKD. V lost 10 bases, J lost 5 bases, and 14 bases lay in between. This CDR3 has 12 residues.

V is TRBV12-3 or TRBV12-4 and J is TRBJ1-5; D is ambiguous. The length of the CDR3 is 13 residues. The germline V and J ends were trimmed by 6 bases and 4 bases, with 10 bases remaining between them. The CDR3 sequence: CASSSVLNQPQHF. CDR3 DNA: TGTGCCAGCAGCTCGGTCCTGAATCAGCCCCAGCATTTT.

The chain recombines TRBV6-5 with TRBJ2-3; unclear D gene. The CDR3 totals 13 residues. Germline V gene lookup returns CDR1 MNHEY and CDR2 SVGAGI. The V gene lost 6 bases and the J gene lost 3 bases, with 10 bases spanning the gap. The DNA of the CDR3 is TGTGCCAGCAGCCTCCCCGGGACAGATACGCAGTATTTT. Its translation is CASSLPGTDTQYF.

The chain has TRBV27 and TRBJ1-2, with a possible D match to TRBD1 (6 bases). The germline CDR1 and CDR2 sequences are MNHEY and SMNVEV (reference sequence). This CDR3 has 13 residues. V lost 2 bases and J lost 7, with 11 bases in between. The CDR3: CASSLRGGVGYTF. DNA for the CDR3: TGTGCCAGCAGTTTAAGGGGGGGTGTTGGCTACACCTTC.

V gene TRBV27 combines with J gene TRBJ1-6, with TRBD1 matching over 7 bases. After removal of 5 bases from V and 0 bases from J, the junction contained 7 bases not matched to a gene. There are 17 residues in the CDR3. Germline V gene sequence: CDR1 MNHEY, CDR2 SMNVEV (reference sequence). CDR3 nucleotides: TGTGCCAGCAGTAGGGACAGATCGAGCTCCTATAATTCACCCCTCCACTTT. Its protein is CASSRDRSSSYNSPLHF.

The chain recombines TRBV7-9 with TRBJ2-7, with TRBD1 matching 9 bases. This CDR3 has 14 residues. Per the germline V gene, CDR1 is SEHNR and CDR2 is FQNEAQ (reference sequence). V gave up 4 bases and J gave up 3 bases; unmatched junction bases: 4. The CDR3 here is CASSSPGQGYEQYF. The CDR3 DNA follows: TGTGCCAGCAGCTCACCGGGACAGGGCTACGAGCAGTACTTC. Full variable domain (remainder filled in from reference TRBV7-9 and TRBJ2-7): DTGVSQNPRHKITKRGQNVTFRCDPISEHNRLYWYRQTLGQGPEFLTYFQNEAQLEKSRLLSDRFSAERPKGSFSTLEIQRTEQGDSAMYLCASSSPGQGYEQYFGPGTRLTVT.

This chain uses TRBV9 with TRBJ2-2; 10 bases are shared with TRBD2. After removal of 4 bases from V and 3 bases from J, the junction contained 3 bases not matched to a gene. The CDR3 covers 15 residues. Germline-derived CDR1 and CDR2 are SGDLS and YYNGEE. In nucleotides, the CDR3 is TGTGCCAGCAGCCTTAGCGGGAGGCACACCGGGGAGCTGTTTTTT. This translates into CASSLSGRHTGELFF.

CDR3 amino acids: CASAGVGPGNTIYF. The CDR3 nucleotides read TGTGCCAGCGCCGGGGTAGGGCCTGGAAACACCATATATTTT. V and J are TRBV18 and TRBJ1-3; D is uncertain. The CDR3 covers 14 residues. V shed 8 bases and J shed 2 bases, with 13 bases lying between them. Per the germline V gene, CDR1 is KGHSH and CDR2 is LQKENI. Looking up the rest from reference TRBV18 and TRBJ1-3 gives the full variable domain: NAGVMQNPRHLVRRRGQEARLRCSPMKGHSHVYWYRQLPEEGLKFMVYLQKENIIDESGMPKERFSAEFPKEGPSILRIQQVVRGDSAAYFCASAGVGPGNTIYFGEGSWLTVV.

This clone turned up a few times. In DNA form, the CDR3 reads TGTGCCACCAGTCAGACTAGCTCCTGGGGAGATACGCAGTATTTT. Translating it yields CATSQTSSWGDTQYF. The genes are TRBV24-1 and TRBJ2-3; 7 bases map to TRBD2. V lost 6 bases to trimming and J lost 5 bases; unmatched junction nucleotides: 10. This CDR3 region has 15 residues. Germline values: CDR1 KGHDR, CDR2 SFDVKD.

This chain links TRBV5-4 with TRBJ1-5, with 9 positions matching TRBD1. CDR3 length: 18 residues. With 4 bases clipped from V and 7 bases from J, the junction kept 18 bases outside the gene matches. CDR1 is SGHNT and CDR2 is YYREEE in the germline V gene (reference sequence). The CDR3 DNA reads TGTGCCAGCAGCCAATGGCCGGGACAGGGAAAAGGTAGACAGCCCCAGCATTTT. Residues: CASSQWPGQGKGRQPQHF. The entire variable domain, with the rest obtained from reference TRBV5-4 and TRBJ1-5, is as follows: ETGVTQSPTHLIKTRGQQVTLRCSSQSGHNTVSWYQQALGQGPQFIFQYYREEENGRGNFPPRFSGLQFPNYSSELNVNALELDDSALYLCASSQWPGQGKGRQPQHFGDGTRLSIL.

The chain employs TRBV18 and TRBJ1-3; 7 bases agree with TRBD1. Germline values: CDR1 KGHSH, CDR2 LQKENI. CDR3 length: 15 amino acids. V shed 2 bases, J shed 4 bases, and the junction held 5 bases outside the gene matches. The CDR3 is CASSPTGVDGNTIYF. DNA for the CDR3: TGTGCCAGCTCACCAACAGGGGTCGACGGAAACACCATATATTTT.

V gene TRBV19 combines with J gene TRBJ2-7; 11 bases map to TRBD2. V shed 3 bases and J 6 bases; nucleotides not matched to a gene: 10. The germline V gene encodes CDR1 LNHDA and CDR2 SQIVND (reference sequence). There are 16 residues in the CDR3. CDR3 DNA: TGTGCCAGTAGTATTGGAGTGACTAGCGGGGATTTCGAGCAGTACTTC. This codes for CASSIGVTSGDFEQYF.

The rearrangement joins TRBV5-6 to TRBJ2-7; D possibly corresponds to TRBD1 (5 bases). The CDR3 is 12 residues long. Trimming cost V 0 bases and J 6 bases, with 7 bases left between them. Per germline, CDR1 SGHDT and CDR2 YYEEEE. CDR3 loop: CASSLGRGEQYF. The CDR3 region has the DNA TGTGCCAGCAGCTTGGGAAGGGGCGAGCAGTACTTC.

The rearrangement uses TRBV7-2 and TRBJ2-3, with 8 positions matching TRBD2. The CDR3 spans 15 residues. The germline gives CDR1 SGHTA, CDR2 FQGNSA. Trimming took 5 bases from V and 2 from J; bases not matched to a gene: 6. In nucleotides, the CDR3 is TGTGCCAGCAGCCTCGGGAGGGCCTACACAGATACGCAGTATTTT. Protein: CASSLGRAYTDTQYF.

This chain joins TRBV19 and TRBJ2-5, with 7 bases that match TRBD1. There are 16 residues in the CDR3. Germline loops: CDR1 LNHDA, CDR2 SQIVND (reference sequence). J was trimmed by 4 bases and V by 6 bases; bases with no gene match: 14. The CDR3, as DNA: TGTGCCAGTAGCAATATTTTCAAGGGGGCCGGAGAGACCCAGTACTTC. Translation gives CASSNIFKGAGETQYF.

The DNA of the CDR3 is TGTGCCAGCAGCGATCATGGAGCCCTCCACTTT. Encoded protein: CASSDHGALHF. V is TRBV7-8 and J is TRBJ1-6; D remains ambiguous. CDR3 length: 11 amino acids. Germline V gives CDR1 SGHVS, CDR2 FQNEAQ. Trimming pared 5 bases from V and 14 bases from J, leaving 10 bases between.

This CDR3 reads CASSPGRDKQETQYF. As DNA, the CDR3 is TGTGCCAGCAGCCCAGGACGGGACAAACAAGAGACCCAGTACTTC. V and J are TRBV7-3 and TRBJ2-5; the D gene is possibly TRBD1 (6 bases). Trimming removed 5 bases from V and 2 bases from J, with 15 bases in between. The CDR3 is made up of 15 amino acids. Germline V gene lookup returns CDR1 SGHTA and CDR2 FQGTGA. The variable domain in full, with the rest retrieved from reference TRBV7-3 and TRBJ2-5, is GAGVSQTPSNKVTEKGKYVELRCDPISGHTALYWYRQSLGQGPEFLIYFQGTGAADDSGLPNDRFFAVRPEGSVSTLKIQRTERGDSAVYLCASSPGRDKQETQYFGPGTRLLVL.

The J gene is TRBJ1-2, the V gene TRBV10-3; 8 bases align to TRBD1. Germline loops: CDR1 ENHRY, CDR2 SYGVKD. V gave up 2 bases and J gave up 3 bases; unmatched junction bases: 8. This CDR3 is 16 amino acids long. DNA for the CDR3: TGTGCCATCAGTGAGCCTGGGACAGGATTAGACTATGGCTACACCTTC. Translated: CAISEPGTGLDYGYTF.

This chain uses TRBV29-1 with TRBJ2-7; perhaps TRBD2 as D (6 bases). Germline CDR1 is SQVTM and CDR2 is ANQGSEA. The V and J ends lost 7 bases and 5 bases respectively, with 15 bases between them. This CDR3 contains 12 residues. CDR3 DNA: TGCAGCGCTAGGGAGGAGCGCAACGAGCAGTACTTC. Translating gives CSAREERNEQYF.

This sequence joins TRBV7-2 and TRBJ2-7; possibly TRBD1 for D (6 bases). The CDR3 spans 14 residues. Germline CDR1 SGHTA, CDR2 FQGNSA. V was shortened by 3 bases and J by 0 bases, with 9 bases between the two germline ends. As DNA, the CDR3 is TGTGCCAGCAGCTTCGACAGGAGCTCCTACGAGCAGTACTTC. Translating it yields CASSFDRSSYEQYF.

The DNA for the CDR3 is TGTGCCAGCAGCCTGCGGAGAATTGGGTACAATGAGCAGTTCTTC. Residues: CASSLRRIGYNEQFF. The genes are TRBV6-5 and TRBJ2-1, with D unclear. Germline values: CDR1 MNHEY, CDR2 SVGAGI. Trimming removed 6 bases from V and 4 bases from J, with 16 bases in between. CDR3 size: 15 residues.

V gene TRBV2 combines with J gene TRBJ1-3, with D uncertain. CDR1 is SNHLY and CDR2 is FYNNEI in the germline V gene. V gave up 5 bases and J gave up 0 bases, with 14 bases separating them. This CDR3 is built from 16 residues. The DNA for the CDR3 is TGTGCCAGCAGTCTGGAGGGCCCCAGCTCTGGAAACACCATATATTTT. Translation gives CASSLEGPSSGNTIYF.

The CDR3 DNA reads as TGTGCCAGCAGCCAATCCATTGCACAGGATACGCAGTATTTT. Residues: CASSQSIAQDTQYF. This sequence joins TRBV3-1 (or the pseudogene TRBV3-2) and TRBJ2-3; D is ambiguous. The CDR3 consists of 14 residues. Germline V gene sequence: CDR1 LGHDT, CDR2 YNNKEL (reference sequence). Trimming cost V 2 bases and J 6 bases, with 12 bases left between them.